Listed here are 4 T cell receptor beta chains from one sample, sequenced in a study of OX40 agonist ivuxolimab in advanced cancers. The protocol was immunoSEQ multiplex PCR, while the TCRdb copy is restricted to in-frame clones and leaves out a portion. The sample carries around 60,000 clones, about 90% recorded once. This material consisted of CD4+ or CD8+ T cells sorted from blood, taken in a trial of the OX40 agonist ivuxolimab. The receptors originated from an adult with an advanced solid tumor such as melanoma, head and neck, liver or kidney cancer.

This sequence joins TRBV11-3 and TRBJ2-4, with D tentatively TRBD2 (5 bases). This CDR3 has 13 residues. V was clipped by 5 bases and J by 5 bases, with 10 bases between them. Germline CDR1 SGHNT, CDR2 YENEEA. The CDR3 sequence is CASSQRGQNIQYF. CDR3 nucleotide sequence: TGTGCCAGCAGCCAGCGAGGGCAAAACATTCAGTACTTC.

The chain carries TRBV9 and TRBJ2-3, with D perhaps matching TRBD2 (6 bases). The ends were cut back, 0 bases at V and 6 bases at J, with 14 bases in the middle. Germline-derived CDR1 and CDR2 are SGDLS and YYNGEE. This CDR3 is 15 amino acids long. The CDR3 bases are TGTGCCAGCAGCGTAGCTGGGCGGGAAAAGGATACGCAGTATTTT. This translates into CASSVAGREKDTQYF.

CDR3 bases: TGCGCCAGCAGCCAAGGGGCTAGCGGGAGGTTTACCGACATTCAGTACTTC. Translation: CASSQGASGRFTDIQYF. The chain couples TRBV4-1 to TRBJ2-4; 11 nucleotides line up with TRBD2. This CDR3 spans 17 amino acids. Germline lookup yields CDR1 MGHRA and CDR2 YSYEKL. The ends lost 1 base at V and 8 bases at J; junction bases unmatched: 10.

This chain connects TRBV28 to TRBJ2-1; the D is unclear. CDR3 length: 15 amino acids. V was shortened by 1 base and J by 0 bases, with 7 bases between the two germline ends. Germline V gene sequence: CDR1 MDHEN, CDR2 SYDVKM. The CDR3: CASSLLESSYNEQFF. CDR3 nucleotide sequence: TGTGCCAGCAGTTTATTAGAAAGCTCCTACAATGAGCAGTTCTTC.